These 9 T cell receptor beta chains came from one sample sequenced in a study. TCRdb reanalysed the 5' RACE reads using MiXCR and keeps one entry per CDR3 protein. Of roughly 44,000 distinct CDR3 sequences listed, just under 30% are singletons. Input material: memory CD4+ T cells sorted from a lymph node. Subset indicated: memory CD4+ T cells, CD4+CD45RO+CD25-. These receptors were obtained from a female donor with breast cancer.

The rearrangement links TRBV6-5 to TRBJ1-1, with 8 bases aligning to TRBD1. The germline V gene has CDR1 MNHEY and CDR2 SVGAGI. The trim removed 5 bases at V and 1 base at J, leaving 3 bases unmatched. This CDR3 comprises 14 residues. CDR3 residues: CASSPTGANTEAFF. The CDR3 DNA reads TGTGCCAGCAGTCCGACAGGGGCGAACACTGAAGCTTTCTTT.

This clonotype was found a few times. V is TRBV9 and J is TRBJ1-4; D remains unclear. The CDR3 loop spans 15 amino acids. The germline V and J ends were trimmed by 2 bases and 7 bases, with 15 bases remaining between them. Germline V gives CDR1 SGDLS, CDR2 YYNGEE. The CDR3 loop reads CASSVSGGWSEKLFF. The CDR3 DNA reads as TGTGCCAGCAGCGTCTCAGGTGGTTGGAGTGAAAAACTGTTTTTT.

This clonotype has more than one count but fewer than ten. The chain couples TRBV9 to TRBJ2-3, with TRBD2 matching 9 bases. The germline gives CDR1 SGDLS, CDR2 YYNGEE. The trim removed 3 bases at V and 6 bases at J, leaving 5 bases unmatched. The CDR3 is made up of 14 amino acids. CDR3: CASSATREGDTQYF. The CDR3 DNA reads as TGTGCCAGCAGCGCTACGCGGGAGGGTGATACGCAGTATTTT.

Remarks on this clonotype: Since no conserved phenylalanine or tryptophan closes the CDR3, a read error is the likely cause. This chain uses TRBV5-1 with TRBJ2-2; D possibly corresponds to TRBD2 (6 bases). The germline V gene encodes CDR1 SGHRS and CDR2 YFSETQ. V lost 0 bases and J 7 bases, leaving 10 bases between the germline ends. This CDR3 contains 14 residues. The CDR3, as DNA: TGCGCCAGCAGCTTGGAGGGAGGCGGCGGGGAGCTGTTTTGT. It yields the protein CASSLEGGGGELFC.

This clonotype was observed a few times. In DNA, the CDR3 is TGCAGTGCAGGACTAGCGGGAACGGAGGAGACCCAGTACTTC. Translating gives CSAGLAGTEETQYF. V and J are TRBV20-1 and TRBJ2-5, with 12 bases that match TRBD2. The CDR3 spans 14 residues. Germline V CDR1 and CDR2: DFQATT, SNEGSKA (reference sequence). The V segment lost 6 bases and the J segment 5 bases; nucleotides outside the gene matches: 7.

V is TRBV4-2 and J is TRBJ2-1; the match to TRBD2 covers 7 bases. CDR3 length equals 16 residues. Germline assignment: CDR1 LGHNA and CDR2 YNFKEQ. V shed 1 base, J shed 1 base, and the junction held 4 bases outside the gene matches. CDR3 nucleotides: TGTGCCAGCAGCCAAGGGGGGGGGACTTCCTACAATGAGCAGTTCTTC. Translating it yields CASSQGGGTSYNEQFF.

The gene calls are TRBV12-3 or TRBV12-4 and TRBJ1-2, with 7 bases that match TRBD1. V lost 1 base and J lost 6; bases outside the gene matches: 11. The length of the CDR3 is 16 residues. CDR3 loop: CASSLGAQGDWDGYTF. In nucleotides, the CDR3 is TGTGCCAGCAGTTTAGGCGCGCAGGGGGACTGGGATGGCTACACCTTC.

This clonotype was observed a few times. This chain uses TRBV20-1 with TRBJ1-1; 8 nucleotides line up with TRBD1. CDR1 is DFQATT, CDR2 SNEGSKA, per germline (reference sequence). Losses at the gene ends were 4 bases for V and 0 bases for J; bases not matched to a gene: 7. The CDR3 has 15 residues. The CDR3 nucleotides read TGCAGTGCTACGGACAGGGTGAGGATGAACACTGAAGCTTTCTTT. Its translation is CSATDRVRMNTEAFF.

This clonotype showed up just a few times. This chain links TRBV7-6 with TRBJ2-2; the D is unclear. Trimming cost V 6 bases and J 0 bases, with 11 bases left between them. CDR3 size: 15 residues. Looked up from germline, CDR1 is SGHVS and CDR2 is FNYEAQ. The CDR3 region is CASSPRTANTGELFF. In DNA form, the CDR3 reads TGTGCCAGCAGTCCCAGGACCGCGAACACCGGGGAGCTGTTTTTT. Together with reference TRBV7-6 and TRBJ2-2, the CDR3 gives the full variable domain: GAGVSQSPRYKVTKRGQDVALRCDPISGHVSLYWYRQALGQGPEFLTYFNYEAQQDKSGLPNDRFSAERPEGSISTLTIQRTEQRDSAMYRCASSPRTANTGELFFGEGSRLTVL.